This entry describes one T cell receptor (beta chain). Its target is unknown. TCRdb fed the 5' RACE reads into MiXCR, producing one record per CDR3 protein. Counted here are approximately 300,000 distinct CDR3 sequences, roughly 8% occurring once; the ten biggest clones make up roughly 14%. The data derive from a study of CD8 T cells in ankylosing spondylitis. Germline lookup yields CDR1 KGHDR and CDR2 SFDVKD. V shed 7 bases and J shed 6 bases, with 15 bases lying between them. The CDR3 totals 14 residues. Study-level points and caveats: A motif in TCR beta, a set of fewer than ten highly homologous variants, appeared characteristic of ankylosing spondylitis blood.

The sequenced material came from blood, either unsorted or a sorted T cell fraction (not recorded which). The chain recombines TRBV24-1 with TRBJ2-1, with D perhaps matching TRBD2 (6 bases). This receptor was obtained from a male donor with ankylosing spondylitis. The CDR3 sequence: CATRGDSPSNEQFF. CDR3 bases: TGTGCCACCAGGGGGGACTCCCCCTCCAATGAGCAGTTCTTC.